This record covers a single TCR beta chain. Antigen specificity is unknown. Germline V gene data show CDR1 as DFQATT and CDR2 as SNEGSKA (reference sequence). Deletions cut 3 bases from V and 5 bases from J, with 24 bases between. This CDR3 has 17 amino acids. The sample comes from a study of CD8 T cells in ankylosing spondylitis. It was by quantitative 5'-RACE with molecular barcodes that TCR beta libraries were made. One entry per CDR3 protein, called by TCRdb with MiXCR from the 5' RACE reads. This table holds about 240,000 distinct CDR3 sequences, about 10% found once. Overall study findings and caveats: Reportedly, significant enrichment of disease-linked clones occurred in matched ankylosing spondylitis synovial fluid. What seemed typical of ankylosing spondylitis blood was a TCR beta motif built from eight highly homologous variants. CD8+ cells made up the disease-linked clones, which were relatively rare in peripheral blood.

The gene calls are TRBV20-1 and TRBJ2-3; D is tentatively TRBD1 or TRBD2 (5 bases each). The source is a male donor with ankylosing spondylitis or in good health (not recorded which). The sequenced material came from blood, either unsorted or a sorted T cell fraction (not recorded which). This CDR3 reads CSASYIPLNTGLDTQYF. CDR3 bases: TGCAGTGCTAGTTATATCCCGCTGAACACAGGACTAGATACGCAGTATTTT.